This T cell receptor beta chain was captured in a study of tumor-infiltrating lymphocytes in primary liver carcinoma. At the level of the study: Resecting the tumor surgically was how the patients' primary liver carcinoma was treated.

This CDR3 region has 15 residues. Germline V CDR1 and CDR2: SGHAT, FQNNGV. Unsorted whole blood yielded the blood RNA, and germline DNA was also extracted. At sampling, these chronic HBV carriers had received no treatment. Making TCR beta cDNA involved around 540 ng total RNA and a constant-region primer. For TCR beta, libraries were produced by three nested multiplex PCR rounds using slightly modified ARM-PCR. Both of the initial two PCR rounds ran for 10 cycles and employed TRBV1-TRBV30 forward primers alongside a C-beta reverse primer. TCRdb re-called the multiplex PCR reads through MiXCR, storing one row per CDR3 protein. Seen here are fewer than 250,000 distinct CDR3 sequences, almost 65% observed once, and the top ten hold approximately 7%. Study-wide findings and caveats: The difference in top-250-clone fraction between tumors and blood was significant, favoring tumors (p = 0.039).

With respect to this clonotype: Its antigen is as yet unknown. Germline and junction disagree at one end, which may indicate a read error.

This receptor was obtained from a woman aged 60-70 years with primary liver carcinoma and hepatitis B virus infection. This chain uses TRBV11-2 with TRBJ2-5; 8 positions match TRBD2. Sequencing input: peripheral blood. The CDR3 region has the DNA TGTGCCAGCAGCTTAGAGGGCGGGAGGACGGATACCCATTACTTC. As protein: CASSLEGGRTDTHYF.